A selection of T cell receptor beta chains follows, all from one sample in a study of blood T cell repertoires in COVID-19. The protocol was immunoSEQ multiplex PCR, while the TCRdb copy is restricted to in-frame clones and leaves out a portion. The sample yields 300,000 to 450,000 clones, 85% seen once. The sample consisted of peripheral blood. The receptors come from a young woman with acute or convalescent COVID-19. The CDR3 runs from the conserved cysteine through the conserved F or W. The D gene is left open where the match is weak. Not all rows give a size; the values are once, few, many and, for expanded clones, a class.

size: NA; length: 15; J: TRBJ1-5; V: TRBV19; D: NA; CDR3: CASSMSEGSNQPQHF; DNA: TGTGCCAGTAGTATGTCGGAGGGTAGCAATCAGCCCCAGCATTTT
size: once; length: 14; J: TRBJ1-3; V: TRBV4-1; D: NA; CDR3: CASSQGWLRDTIYF; DNA: TGCGCCAGCAGCCAAGGGTGGCTGAGGGACACCATATATTTT
size: NA; length: 15; J: TRBJ1-2; V: TRBV13; D: NA; CDR3: CASSSGLPANYGYTF; DNA: TGTGCCAGCAGCTCGGGACTCCCAGCTAACTATGGCTACACCTTC
size: NA; length: 15; J: TRBJ1-5; V: TRBV19; D: NA; CDR3: CASSIGLGNNQPQHF; DNA: TGTGCCAGTAGTATAGGTCTCGGGAACAATCAGCCCCAGCATTTT
size: NA; length: 16; J: TRBJ2-3; V: TRBV10-3; D: TRBD2; CDR3: CAISEEISGVGDTQYF; DNA: TGTGCCATCAGTGAAGAGATTAGCGGGGTAGGGGACACGCAGTATTTT
size: NA; length: 15; J: TRBJ2-7; V: TRBV25-1; D: TRBD1; CDR3: CASSESGTGLYEQYF; DNA: TGTGCCAGCAGTGAATCTGGGACAGGGCTCTACGAGCAGTACTTC
size: NA; length: 15; J: TRBJ1-2; V: TRBV4-1; D: NA; CDR3: CASSQDREGDYGYTF; DNA: TGCGCCAGCAGCCAAGATAGAGAGGGAGACTATGGCTACACCTTC
size: NA; length: 16; J: TRBJ2-1; V: TRBV18; D: TRBD2; CDR3: CASSPVSGGAGNEQFF; DNA: TGTGCCAGCTCACCGGTATCCGGGGGGGCAGGGAATGAGCAGTTCTTC
size: NA; length: 15; J: TRBJ1-5; V: TRBV5-1; D: NA; CDR3: CASSPTPNLNQPQHF; DNA: TGCGCCAGCAGCCCCACGCCAAACTTAAATCAGCCCCAGCATTTT
size: NA; length: 15; J: TRBJ2-3; V: TRBV19; D: TRBD1; CDR3: CASSMAGGRTDTQYF; DNA: TGTGCCAGTAGTATGGCAGGGGGCCGAACAGATACGCAGTATTTT
size: NA; length: 14; J: TRBJ1-1; V: TRBV10-3; D: NA; CDR3: CAISEPGLGTEAFF; DNA: TGTGCCATCAGTGAGCCAGGGCTGGGCACTGAAGCTTTCTTT
size: NA; length: 14; J: TRBJ2-7; V: TRBV3-1/TRBV3-2; D: TRBD2; CDR3: CASSRASGIYEQYF; DNA: TGTGCCAGCAGCCGCGCTAGCGGGATCTACGAGCAGTACTTC
size: NA; length: 14; J: TRBJ2-3; V: TRBV5-1; D: NA; CDR3: CASSFPSDTDTQYF; DNA: TGCGCCAGCAGCTTCCCCAGCGACACAGATACGCAGTATTTT
size: NA; length: 13; J: TRBJ2-6; V: TRBV14; D: NA; CDR3: CASGAAGANVLTF; DNA: TGTGCCAGCGGGGCAGCTGGGGCCAACGTCCTGACTTTC
size: NA; length: 15; J: TRBJ2-7; V: TRBV5-1; D: TRBD1; CDR3: CASRDGTGILEEQYF; DNA: TGCGCCAGCAGGGACGGGACAGGGATCCTTGAAGAGCAGTACTTC
size: NA; length: 14; J: TRBJ1-4; V: TRBV10-2; D: NA; CDR3: CASRQGATNEKLFF; DNA: TGCGCCAGCAGACAGGGTGCAACTAATGAAAAACTGTTTTTT
size: NA; length: 15; J: TRBJ2-1; V: TRBV5-1; D: TRBD2; CDR3: CASTVAGPSYNEQFF; DNA: TGCGCCAGCACCGTAGCGGGACCGTCCTACAATGAGCAGTTCTTC